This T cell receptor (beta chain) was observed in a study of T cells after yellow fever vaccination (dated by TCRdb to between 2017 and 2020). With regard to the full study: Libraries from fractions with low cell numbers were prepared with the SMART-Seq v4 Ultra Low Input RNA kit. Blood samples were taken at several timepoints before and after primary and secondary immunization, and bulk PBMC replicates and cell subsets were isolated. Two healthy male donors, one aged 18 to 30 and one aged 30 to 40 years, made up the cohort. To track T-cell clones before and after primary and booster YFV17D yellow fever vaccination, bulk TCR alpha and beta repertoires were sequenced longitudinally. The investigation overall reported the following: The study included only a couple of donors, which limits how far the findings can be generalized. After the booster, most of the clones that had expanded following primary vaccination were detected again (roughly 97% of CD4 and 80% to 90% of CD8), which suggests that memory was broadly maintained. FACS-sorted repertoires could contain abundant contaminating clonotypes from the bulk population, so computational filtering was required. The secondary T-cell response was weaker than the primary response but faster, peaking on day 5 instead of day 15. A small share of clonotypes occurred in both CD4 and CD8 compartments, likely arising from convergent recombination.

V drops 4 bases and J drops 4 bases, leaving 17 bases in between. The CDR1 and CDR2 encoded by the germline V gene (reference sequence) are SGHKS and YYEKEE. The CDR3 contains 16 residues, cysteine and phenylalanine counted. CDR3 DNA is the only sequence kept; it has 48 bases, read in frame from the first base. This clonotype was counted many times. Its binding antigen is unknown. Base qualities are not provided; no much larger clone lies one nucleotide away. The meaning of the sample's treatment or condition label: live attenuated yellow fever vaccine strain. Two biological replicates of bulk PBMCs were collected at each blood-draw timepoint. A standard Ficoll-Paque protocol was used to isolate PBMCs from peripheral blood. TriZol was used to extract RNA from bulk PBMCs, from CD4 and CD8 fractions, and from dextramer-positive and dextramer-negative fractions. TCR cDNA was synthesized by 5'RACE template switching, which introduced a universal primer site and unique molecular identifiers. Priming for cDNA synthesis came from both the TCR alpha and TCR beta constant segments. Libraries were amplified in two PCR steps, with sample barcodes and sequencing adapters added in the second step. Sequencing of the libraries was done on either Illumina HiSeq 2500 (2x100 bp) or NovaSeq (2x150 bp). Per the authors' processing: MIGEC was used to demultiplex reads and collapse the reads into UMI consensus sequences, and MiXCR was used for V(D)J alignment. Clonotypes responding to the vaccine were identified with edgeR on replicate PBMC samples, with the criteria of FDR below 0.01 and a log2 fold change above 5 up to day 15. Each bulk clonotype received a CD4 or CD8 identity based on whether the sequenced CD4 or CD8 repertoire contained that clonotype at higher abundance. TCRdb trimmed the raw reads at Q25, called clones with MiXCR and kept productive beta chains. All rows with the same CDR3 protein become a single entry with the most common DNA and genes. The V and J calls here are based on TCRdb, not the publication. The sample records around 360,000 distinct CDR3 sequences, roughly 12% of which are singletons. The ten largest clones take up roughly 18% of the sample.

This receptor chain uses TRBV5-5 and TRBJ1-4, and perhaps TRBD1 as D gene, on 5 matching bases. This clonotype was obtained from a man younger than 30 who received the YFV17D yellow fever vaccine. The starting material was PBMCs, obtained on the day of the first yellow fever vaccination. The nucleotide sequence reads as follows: TGTGCCAGCAGCCTGGCGGCGGGGGAGAGTAATGAAAAACTGTTTTTT. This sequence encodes CASSLAAGESNEKLFF. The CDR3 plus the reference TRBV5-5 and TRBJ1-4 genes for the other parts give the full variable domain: DAGVTQSPTHLIKTRGQQVTLRCSPISGHKSVSWYQQVLGQGPQFIFQYYEKEERGRGNFPDRFSARQFPNYSSELNVNALLLGDSALYLCASSLAAGESNEKLFFGSGTQLSVL.